This T cell receptor (beta chain) was profiled in a study of blood T cell repertoires in COVID-19. At the level of the study: Acute and convalescent COVID-19 samples came from the United States, Italy and Spain.

Authors' processing steps: The authors estimated nucleated cell counts from reference gene primer amplification. Assay: immunoSEQ multiplex PCR; the TCRdb copy retains only in-frame clones and omits some. Clone size and V and J calls were adopted from that table, with D and trimming inferred from the DNA. This sample carries roughly 120,000 clones, 65% to 85% of them seen once, and the ten largest clones take around 0.77%. Germline CDR1 is KGHSH and CDR2 is LQKENI. There are 16 residues in the CDR3. The ends lost 4 bases at V and 1 base at J; junction bases unmatched: 5. The V gene is TRBV18, the J gene TRBJ2-2, with 8 bases fitting TRBD1. The sequenced sample was peripheral blood. The TCR originated in an older woman with acute or convalescent COVID-19. CDR3 sequence reads: CASSHPGTGNTGELFF. DNA of the CDR3: TGTGCCAGCTCACACCCCGGGACAGGGAACACCGGGGAGCTGTTTTTT.